One and the same sample provided the 15 T cell receptor beta chains below, sequenced in a study of response to subunit inactivated influenza vaccine. TCRdb fed the RT-PCR reads into MiXCR, producing one record per CDR3 protein. The table shows roughly 550,000 distinct CDR3 sequences, with 20% to 25% occurring only once. These data were also reused for a study on T cells expressing NK-cell markers. This second report adds: Template switching by 5'RACE with UMIs generated the TCR beta cDNA.

The sample consisted of CD4+ T cells sorted from PBMCs, taken 11 to 12 days after vaccination. Every receptor here comes from a middle-aged man who received an inactivated influenza vaccine.

This rearrangement joins TRBV7-2 to TRBJ2-5; D uncertain. The CDR3 totals 13 residues. Germline loops: CDR1 SGHTA, CDR2 FQGNSA. Trimming shortened V by 1 base and J by 5 bases, and 8 bases separated the two germline ends. The CDR3 here is CASSLGTYETQYF. DNA for the CDR3: TGTGCCAGCAGCTTAGGGACGTATGAGACCCAGTACTTC.

This clonotype was counted only a few times. The chain combines TRBV7-9 with TRBJ2-7; D is perhaps TRBD1 (6 bases). Trimming stripped 6 bases from V and 5 bases from J, with 11 bases between. This CDR3 comprises 12 residues. Per the germline V gene, CDR1 is SEHNR and CDR2 is FQNEAQ (reference sequence). The CDR3 sequence: CASSSDSHEQYF. The CDR3 DNA is TGTGCCAGCAGTTCGGACAGTCACGAGCAGTACTTC.

V usage is TRBV7-6 and J usage is TRBJ2-5; 7 bases align to TRBD1. The J segment lost 0 bases and the V segment lost 2 bases, leaving 9 bases of the junction unmatched. This CDR3 has 17 residues. Germline-derived CDR1 and CDR2 are SGHVS and FNYEAQ. The CDR3 DNA reads as TGTGCCAGCAGCTTAAGGCTGGGGACAGACTACCAAGAGACCCAGTACTTC. Protein sequence: CASSLRLGTDYQETQYF. Variable domain in full (rest from reference TRBV7-6 and TRBJ2-5): GAGVSQSPRYKVTKRGQDVALRCDPISGHVSLYWYRQALGQGPEFLTYFNYEAQQDKSGLPNDRFSAERPEGSISTLTIQRTEQRDSAMYRCASSLRLGTDYQETQYFGPGTRLLVL.

This clonotype turned up a few times. V usage is TRBV20-1 and J usage is TRBJ1-5; the D gene is possibly TRBD1 (5 bases). This CDR3 contains 16 residues. Germline loops: CDR1 DFQATT, CDR2 SNEGSKA (reference sequence). The V end lost 6 bases, the J end lost 2 bases, and 20 bases lay between the germline ends. CDR3 sequence: CSAPRRGMVGNQPQHF. The CDR3 region has the DNA TGCAGTGCCCCCAGACGGGGGATGGTCGGCAATCAGCCCCAGCATTTT.

This rearrangement joins TRBV2 to TRBJ1-1; 8 bases are a match to TRBD1. CDR3 length: 17 amino acids. Germline trimming cut 7 bases from V and 0 bases from J; bases unmatched to any gene: 13. Germline-derived CDR1 and CDR2 are SNHLY and FYNNEI. CDR3 nucleotides: TGTGCCAGCACCCCGGACAGGGTAATGGGAATGAACACTGAAGCTTTCTTT. This translates into CASTPDRVMGMNTEAFF.

The chain is built from TRBV20-1 and TRBJ2-3, with TRBD2 identical over 10 bases. V lost 4 bases to trimming and J lost 3 bases; unmatched junction nucleotides: 7. Germline-derived CDR1 and CDR2 are DFQATT and SNEGSKA (reference sequence). The CDR3 length is 15 residues. CDR3 amino acids: CSAKRLAGGTDTQYF. In DNA form, the CDR3 reads TGCAGTGCTAAACGACTAGCGGGTGGTACAGATACGCAGTATTTT.

The chain employs TRBV7-2 and TRBJ2-2; 9 bases line up with TRBD1. J lost 6 bases, V lost 6 bases, and 5 bases had no gene match. Germline CDR1 reads SGHTA; CDR2 reads FQGNSA. This CDR3 has 14 amino acids. This chain's CDR3 is CASRYRTGAGELFF. In DNA form, the CDR3 reads TGTGCCAGCAGATACAGGACAGGGGCCGGGGAGCTGTTTTTT. Looking up the rest from reference TRBV7-2 and TRBJ2-2 gives the full variable domain: GAGVSQSPSNKVTEKGKDVELRCDPISGHTALYWYRQSLGQGLEFLIYFQGNSAPDKSGLPSDRFSAERTGGSVSTLTIQRTQQEDSAVYLCASRYRTGAGELFFGEGSRLTVL.

V and J are TRBV9 and TRBJ2-2; 8 nucleotides align to TRBD1. The germline CDR1 and CDR2 sequences are SGDLS and YYNGEE. This CDR3 has 18 residues. V shed 4 bases, J shed 2 bases, and the junction held 13 bases outside the gene matches. CDR3 DNA sequence: TGTGCCAGCAGCCCCCCGCCCCTCAGGGGGCGAAACACCGGGGAGCTGTTTTTT. Amino acids: CASSPPPLRGRNTGELFF.

The chain has TRBV4-2 and TRBJ1-6; D is uncertain. The ends were cut back, 6 bases at V and 10 bases at J, with 19 bases in the middle. The length of the CDR3 is 15 residues. The germline V gene encodes CDR1 LGHNA and CDR2 YNFKEQ. CDR3 loop: CASSPNRRHSSPLHF. The CDR3 region has the DNA TGTGCCAGCAGTCCAAATCGTCGACACAGCTCACCCCTCCACTTT.

This clonotype was counted between two and nine times. This rearrangement joins TRBV7-9 to TRBJ2-5, with a tentative D call TRBD2 (5 bases). Germline CDR1 reads SEHNR; CDR2 reads FQNEAQ (reference sequence). The CDR3 totals 13 residues. Deletions cut 3 bases from V and 6 bases from J, with 11 bases between. CDR3 nucleotide sequence: TGTGCCAGCAGCTTGTCGGACTCCCAGACCCAGTACTTC. This encodes CASSLSDSQTQYF.

This clonotype has a count of ten or more. For the CDR3, the DNA is TGCGCCAGCAGAGAAACAGCGAACTATGGCTACACCTTC. It specifies CASRETANYGYTF. The chain combines TRBV5-1 with TRBJ1-2; D is uncertain. The germline V gene has CDR1 SGHRS and CDR2 YFSETQ. V lost 5 bases and J lost 2, with 10 bases in between. This CDR3 is 13 amino acids long.

The V and J genes are TRBV20-1 and TRBJ1-4; D is unresolved. Germline V gene lookup returns CDR1 DFQATT and CDR2 SNEGSKA (reference sequence). Between the trimmed V and J ends, which lost 3 bases and 16 bases, there was a span of 30 bases. The CDR3 has 16 residues. DNA of the CDR3: TGCAGTGCTAGGGGATATGGGGTTCTCCGGTTCCCTGGTCCGTTTTTT. This sequence encodes CSARGYGVLRFPGPFF.

This clonotype has just a few counts. The chain links TRBV7-9 to TRBJ1-1, with no clear D. Trimming removed 1 base at V and 4 bases at J, with 7 bases between. The CDR3 extends over 13 amino acids. CDR1 is SEHNR and CDR2 is FQNEAQ in the germline V gene (reference sequence). Here the CDR3 DNA reads TGTGCCAGCAGCTTAGAGCTGGGCACTGAAGCTTTCTTT. Protein: CASSLELGTEAFF.

This clonotype rates as medium-sized. This chain links TRBV20-1 with TRBJ2-3, with TRBD2 identical over 8 bases. This CDR3 has 15 residues. Germline lookup yields CDR1 DFQATT and CDR2 SNEGSKA (reference sequence). With 3 bases clipped from V and 2 bases from J, the junction kept 7 bases outside the gene matches. CDR3 loop: CSASISGEFTDTQYF. The CDR3 bases are TGCAGTGCTAGTATTAGCGGGGAATTCACAGATACGCAGTATTTT.

This clonotype showed up just a few times. The junction shows a germline mismatch at one end, possibly a read error. The gene calls are TRBV12-3 or TRBV12-4 and TRBJ2-7, with 7 bases that match TRBD2. The CDR3 length is 12 residues. For the CDR3, the DNA is TGTGCCAGCAGGGGGGGGTCCTACGAGCAGCACTTC. It codes for CASRGGSYEQHF.